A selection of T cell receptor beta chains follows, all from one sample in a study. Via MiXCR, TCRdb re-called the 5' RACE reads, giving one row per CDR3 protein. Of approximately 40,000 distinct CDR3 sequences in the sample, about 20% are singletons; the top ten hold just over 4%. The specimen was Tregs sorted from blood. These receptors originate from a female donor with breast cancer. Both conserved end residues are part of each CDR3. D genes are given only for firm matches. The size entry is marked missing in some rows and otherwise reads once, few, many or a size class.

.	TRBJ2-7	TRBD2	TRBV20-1	CSARAGTSEYEQYF	TGCAGTGCTAGAGCCGGGACTAGCGAATACGAGCAGTACTTC
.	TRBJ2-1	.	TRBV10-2	CATNGWDEQFF	TGTGCCACCAATGGGTGGGATGAGCAGTTCTTC
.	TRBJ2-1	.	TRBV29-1	CSVDRQGRVRGDEQFF	TGCAGCGTTGATAGACAGGGCAGGGTCCGGGGGGATGAGCAGTTCTTC
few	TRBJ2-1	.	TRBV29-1	CSVEDRVREIQQFF	TGCAGCGTTGAAGATCGAGTAAGGGAGATACAGCAGTTCTTC
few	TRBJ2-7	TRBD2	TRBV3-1	CASSQPSGRAGEQYF	TGTGCCAGCAGCCAGCCTAGCGGGAGGGCCGGAGAGCAGTACTTC
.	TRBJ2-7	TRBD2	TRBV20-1	CSAMSPTGGYEQYF	TGCAGTGCTATGAGCCCGACCGGGGGGTACGAGCAGTACTTC
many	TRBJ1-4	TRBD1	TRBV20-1	CSADDRDSEKLFF	TGCAGTGCCGACGACAGGGACAGCGAAAAACTGTTTTTT
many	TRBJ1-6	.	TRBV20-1	CSAGQLNSPLHF	TGCAGTGCTGGACAGCTTAATTCACCCCTCCACTTT
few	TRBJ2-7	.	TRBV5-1	CASSLEATTYEQYF	TGCGCCAGCAGCTTGGAAGCGACAACCTACGAGCAGTACTTC
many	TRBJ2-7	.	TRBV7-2	CASSLAGFSYEQYF	TGTGCCAGCAGCTTAGCCGGGTTCTCCTACGAGCAGTACTTC
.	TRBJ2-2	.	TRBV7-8	CASSLRGAGGELFF	TGTGCCAGCAGCCTGCGGGGAGCGGGCGGGGAGCTGTTTTTT
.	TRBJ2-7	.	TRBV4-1	CASSQEADPSYEQYF	TGCGCCAGCAGCCAAGAGGCGGACCCCTCCTACGAGCAGTACTTC
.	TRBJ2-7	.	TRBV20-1	CSARDDTDYEQYF	TGCAGTGCTAGAGATGATACGGACTACGAGCAGTACTTC
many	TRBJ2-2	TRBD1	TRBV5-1	CASSMDRSNTGELFF	TGCGCCAGCAGCATGGACAGGTCGAACACCGGGGAGCTGTTTTTT
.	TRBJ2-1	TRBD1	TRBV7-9	CASSFPRQGVDNEQFF	TGTGCCAGCAGCTTTCCGCGGCAGGGGGTGGACAATGAGCAGTTCTTC